This TCR beta chain was obtained from a study of human T cells and chemical hapten exposure (dated by TCRdb to the early 2020s). About the full investigation: For sensitization, 2% DPC in acetone was applied to a 2 cm by 2 cm area of upper inner arm skin. Blood samples were taken from patients before sensitization (week 0) and at 2, 6 and about 24 weeks after DPC sensitization. In alopecia patients, the study followed how the peripheral blood TCR repertoire changed in vivo over primary and secondary sensitization to diphenylcyclopropenone (DPC), a hapten. The mostly female patient cohort included alopecia areata with under or over 50% scalp involvement, alopecia totalis and alopecia universalis. Roughly 30 alopecia patients provided blood for TCR sequencing at one to four time points (pre-sensitization, 2, 6 and 24 weeks). Libraries were pooled for sequencing, and variation in per-sample TCR yields was attributed mainly to small differences in library volumes within the pool. Patch tests used Finn chambers with 0.01% DPC on the upper back, scored after 6 days by International Contact Dermatitis Research Group standards. Throughout the study period of around 25 weeks, patients also received therapeutic DPC doses to the scalp every week. Overall study outcomes, separate from this receptor: No change with DPC sensitization was found in the number of TCRs above 1 in 1000 frequency, and no evidence of global repertoire structure alterations was found. Significantly more large CDR3 similarity clusters were formed by expanded TCRs than by pre-sensitization or healthy control sets, consistent with antigen-driven responses. After repeated subsampling, changes were observed in the strength of the expansion versus patch-test correlation and in the threshold at which the correlation became significant. Patch test score correlated positively with the number of PT1 expanded TCRs, reaching significance at thresholds 8, 16 and 32 but not at 4. All patients had alopecia, a presumed autoimmune disease, so their immune response might differ from that of healthy individuals.

To prepare the library, RACE was applied. Sequencing was performed on a NextSeq 500. During library preparation, unique molecular identifiers were attached to individual cDNA molecules so that TCRs could be counted quantitatively and reproducibly. Each blood RNA sample was used to sequence both TCR alpha and TCR beta chains. As for the authors' bioinformatics: A median of around 100,000 TCRs per sample was observed, with a range of about 20,000 to 700,000. V, J and CDR3 annotation of the TCR reads was carried out using the Decombinator software suite. Every sample was subsampled to the same number of TCRs (28,000) for the PS versus PT1 abundance plots. TCRs were defined as expanded if absent before sensitization and observed at least eight times at the 2-week time point. TCRdb reprocessing: public reads trimmed at Q25 with fastp, clones called with MiXCR, in-frame beta chains kept. Merged by CDR3 protein, the rows form single entries marked with the most common genes and DNA. The V and J calls here are based on TCRdb, not the publication. Across this sample there are 150,000 to 200,000 distinct CDR3 sequences, with about 31% seen only once. Together, the top ten hold just under 3% of the sample.

Read against the paper, the sample's time point label means: pre-sensitization, week 0. The treatment or condition tag for this specimen amounts to: therapeutic diphenylcyclopropenone sensitization with weekly scalp DPC. At each patch-test visit, blood was drawn before the patch test was applied. To be eligible, patients had to be aged 18 to 70, diagnosed with alopecia and judged suitable for DPC therapy, while pregnant patients were excluded. Unfractionated whole blood was collected in Tempus Blood RNA tubes, and total RNA was extracted from that blood. Remarks on this clonotype: What antigen it recognizes has not been identified. No base quality values were provided; no much bigger clone lies one nucleotide off.

Trimming costs V 5 bases and J 4 bases, and their ends lie 12 bases apart. Looking up the germline V gene yields CDR1 SGHRS and CDR2 YFSETQ. The CDR3, cysteine through phenylalanine, is 14 amino acids long. Left in the record is the CDR3 DNA by itself, 42 bases read in frame from the first base. The specimen was whole blood, collected in connection with sensitization to the hapten diphenylcyclopropenone (DPC). The chain is assembled from TRBV5-1 and TRBJ2-2; perhaps TRBD2 is the D gene, with 6 bases matching. The sequence was collected from a woman in her twenties or thirties with alopecia areata. Some clones in this sample may be carry-over from other donors' samples. The sequenced DNA is TGCGCCAGCAGAGGGACTTCCCTCACCGGGGAGCTGTTTTTT. Its protein product is CASRGTSLTGELFF.